This T cell receptor (beta chain) was identified during a study of blood T cell repertoires in COVID-19. As processed by the authors: Amplified reference gene primers provided the basis for estimating nucleated cell counts. Libraries were prepared by immunoSEQ multiplex PCR; TCRdb keeps only in-frame clonotypes and omits some of them. Clone size and the V and J calls come from that table; the DNA yielded D and trimming. The sample contains hundreds of thousands of clones, 80% to 90% of which appear only once. CDR3 length equals 16 residues. Trimming removed 2 bases from V and 6 bases from J; junction bases left unmatched: 11. Germline values: CDR1 KGHSH, CDR2 LQKENI.

Sequencing was carried out using peripheral blood. This sequence joins TRBV18 and TRBJ2-7, with 9 bases fitting TRBD2. This receptor was obtained from a man between 18 and 29 years old with COVID-19, enrolled during active disease. CDR3 in DNA: TGTGCCAGCTCACCAACGGTTGCGGGAGGGTCGGTCGAGCAGTACTTC. This translates into CASSPTVAGGSVEQYF.